The clone carrying this TCR beta chain was seen once. The sample comes from a study of control samples from healthy donors and cancer patients. Clones were read by immunoSEQ multiplex PCR, and TCRdb kept only the in-frame ones, dropping some. The repertoire includes 100,000 to 150,000 clones, 80% to 95% of them detected once, and around 0.52% sits in the top ten. CDR3 length: 14 residues. Trimming cost V 0 bases and J 8 bases, with 11 bases left between them. CDR1 SGHRS and CDR2 YFSETQ come from the germline V gene. V and J are TRBV5-1 and TRBJ1-4; TRBD1 is a possible D gene (5 bases). Source material: PBMCs. The sequence derives from a man older than 75 with head and neck cancer. CDR3 in DNA: TGCGCCAGCAGCTTGGGCCCAGAGGGGGAAAAACTGTTTTTT. Protein product: CASSLGPEGEKLFF.